The clone carrying this T cell receptor beta chain has a handful of counts. Antigen unknown. This specimen comes from a study of cytotoxic CD8 clonotypes in ibrutinib-treated CLL. On the study more broadly: The study included roughly 10 relapsed/refractory and around 16 treatment-naive patients; roughly 17 had IGHV unmutated disease. By median around 74 months, approximately 12 had progressed and some 14 stayed remitted; responses had been 2 complete and roughly 25 partial.

Whole-study results and caveats: Researchers report that baseline clonality outpaced age-matched healthy donors and tracked circulating CD8+ T-cell counts.

The germline V gene encodes CDR1 MNHNS and CDR2 SASEGT. The V end lost 7 bases, the J end lost 1 base, and 10 bases lay between the germline ends. The CDR3 runs to 13 residues. The assay was immunoSEQ multiplex PCR, and TCRdb's table has in-frame clones only and misses some. The sample yields around 200,000 clones, 65% to 80% seen once. The source of roughly 1.9 micrograms of genomic DNA for TCR beta libraries was cryopreserved PBMCs. The clonotype originates from a human donor with chronic lymphocytic leukemia. This sequence joins TRBV6-1 and TRBJ1-1; no clear D. The material sequenced was PBMCs, taken after 12 months of ibrutinib treatment. The CDR3 region is CASNEHQNTEAFF. The CDR3, as DNA: TGTGCCAGCAACGAACACCAGAACACTGAAGCTTTCTTT.